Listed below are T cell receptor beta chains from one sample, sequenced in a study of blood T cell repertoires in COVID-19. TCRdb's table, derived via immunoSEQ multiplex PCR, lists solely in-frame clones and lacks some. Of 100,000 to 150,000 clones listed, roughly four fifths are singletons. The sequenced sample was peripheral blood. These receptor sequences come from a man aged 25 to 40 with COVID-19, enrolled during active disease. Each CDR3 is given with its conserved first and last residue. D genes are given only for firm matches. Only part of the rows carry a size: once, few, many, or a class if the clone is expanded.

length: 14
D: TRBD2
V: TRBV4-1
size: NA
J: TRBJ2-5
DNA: TGCGCCAGCAGCCAGCGGGAGTGGGCAGAGACCCAGTACTTC
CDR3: CASSQREWAETQYF

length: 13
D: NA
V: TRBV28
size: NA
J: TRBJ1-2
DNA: TGTGCCAGCAGTTTAGGCGGCGATTATGGCTACACCTTC
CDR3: CASSLGGDYGYTF

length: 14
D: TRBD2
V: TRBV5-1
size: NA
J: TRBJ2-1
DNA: TGCGCCAGCAGCTCTAGCGGGCCTGACAATGAGCAGTTCTTC
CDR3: CASSSSGPDNEQFF

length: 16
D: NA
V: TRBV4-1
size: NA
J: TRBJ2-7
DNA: TGCGCCAGCAGCCAGACACCGTGGGACTCCTCCTACGAGCAGTACTTC
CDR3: CASSQTPWDSSYEQYF

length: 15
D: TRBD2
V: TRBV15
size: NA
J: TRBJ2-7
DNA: TGTGCCACCAGCAGAGACCTAGCGGGAGCCTACGAGCAGTACTTC
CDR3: CATSRDLAGAYEQYF

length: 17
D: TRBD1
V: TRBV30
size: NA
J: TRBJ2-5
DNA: TGTGCCTGGAGCCCCGGGACAGCAAATTCGTACCAAGAGACCCAGTACTTC
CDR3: CAWSPGTANSYQETQYF

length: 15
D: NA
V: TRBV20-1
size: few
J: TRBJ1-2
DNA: TGCAGTGCTAGTGGGGGCGGGGATCCTAACTATGGCTACACCTTC
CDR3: CSASGGGDPNYGYTF

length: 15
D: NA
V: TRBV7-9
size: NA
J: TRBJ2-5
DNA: TGTGCCAGCAGCTTAGCCGGTACTAAGGTCGAGACCCAGTACTTC
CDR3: CASSLAGTKVETQYF

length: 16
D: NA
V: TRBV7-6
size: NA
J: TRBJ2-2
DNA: TGTGCCAGCAGCTTAGCGCTCGGGAATCCCACCGGGGAGCTGTTTTTT
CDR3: CASSLALGNPTGELFF

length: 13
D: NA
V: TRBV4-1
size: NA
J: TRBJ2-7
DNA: TGCGCCAGCAGCCAAGTAAGGGGTTACGAGCAGTACTTC
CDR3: CASSQVRGYEQYF

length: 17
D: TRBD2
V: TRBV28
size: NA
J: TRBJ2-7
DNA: TGTGCCAGCAGTCCCCGAGGTAGCGGGGGCTATACCTACGAGCAGTACTTC
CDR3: CASSPRGSGGYTYEQYF

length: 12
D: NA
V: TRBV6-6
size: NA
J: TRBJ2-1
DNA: TGTGCCAGCAGTTACTCGTCGGATGAGCAGTTCTTC
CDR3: CASSYSSDEQFF

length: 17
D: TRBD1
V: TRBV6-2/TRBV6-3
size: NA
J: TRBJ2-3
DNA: TGTGCCAGCAGTCAACTACGACGGACAGGGGGAAGAACGACGCAGTATTTT
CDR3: CASSQLRRTGGRTTQYF

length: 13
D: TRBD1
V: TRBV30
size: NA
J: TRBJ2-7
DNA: TGTGCCTGGGGGACAGGGCCTACCTACGAGCAGTACTTC
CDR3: CAWGTGPTYEQYF

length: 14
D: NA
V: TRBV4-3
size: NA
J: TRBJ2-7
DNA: TGCGCCAGCAGCCAAGATATGGGACTCCCCGAGCAGTACTTC
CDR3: CASSQDMGLPEQYF

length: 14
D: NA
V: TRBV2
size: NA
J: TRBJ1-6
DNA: TGTGCCAGCAGGGACAGTACTACCAATTCACCCCTCCACTTT
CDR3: CASRDSTTNSPLHF

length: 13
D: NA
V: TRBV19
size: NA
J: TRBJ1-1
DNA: TGTGCCAGTAGCGTCGAGCTGAACACTGAAGCTTTCTTT
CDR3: CASSVELNTEAFF